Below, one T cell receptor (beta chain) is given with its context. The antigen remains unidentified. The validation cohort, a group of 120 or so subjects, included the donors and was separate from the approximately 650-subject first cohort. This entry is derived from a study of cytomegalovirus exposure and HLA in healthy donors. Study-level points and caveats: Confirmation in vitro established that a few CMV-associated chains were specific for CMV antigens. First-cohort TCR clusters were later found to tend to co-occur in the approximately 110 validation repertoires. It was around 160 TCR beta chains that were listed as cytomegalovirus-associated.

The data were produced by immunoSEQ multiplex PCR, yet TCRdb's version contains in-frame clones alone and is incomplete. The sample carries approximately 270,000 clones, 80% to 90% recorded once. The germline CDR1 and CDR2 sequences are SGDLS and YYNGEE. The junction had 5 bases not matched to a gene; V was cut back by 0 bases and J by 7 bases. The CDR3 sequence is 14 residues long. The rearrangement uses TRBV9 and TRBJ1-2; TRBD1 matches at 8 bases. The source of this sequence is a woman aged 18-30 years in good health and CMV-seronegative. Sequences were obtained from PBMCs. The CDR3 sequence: CASSVGQGAVGYTF. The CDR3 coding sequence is TGTGCCAGCAGCGTAGGTCAGGGGGCGGTTGGCTACACCTTC.